This T cell receptor beta chain stems from a study of long-term antiretroviral therapy in people with HIV. General study points: Information on adherence, resistance and therapy changes was unavailable.

The immunoSEQ assay was v3.0, run at survey level. Clones were read by immunoSEQ multiplex PCR, and TCRdb kept only the in-frame ones, dropping some. The repertoire has fewer than 30,000 clones, 60% to 85% of them found once; the top ten carry over 8.5%. As regards this clone: Antigen unknown.

Trimming removed 6 bases at V and 1 base at J, with 9 bases between. The CDR3 spans 13 residues. Germline CDR1 and CDR2: MGHDK and SYGVNS. The clonotype was recovered from a man under 40 with HIV. Here the sequenced sample was unsorted PBMCs, taken 2.1 years after starting antiretroviral therapy. The chain couples TRBV25-1 to TRBJ1-1; possible D gene TRBD1, 5 bases. The CDR3 sequence is CASRGLTNTEAFF. CDR3 nucleotides: TGTGCCAGCAGGGGACTTACGAACACTGAAGCTTTCTTT.